Listed below are T cell receptor beta chains from one sample, sequenced in a study of blood T cell repertoires in COVID-19. Some clones are missing from TCRdb's copy, which holds only in-frame ones; the method was immunoSEQ multiplex PCR. The sample records more than 300,000 clones, 70% to 90% being singletons. Sequenced sample: peripheral blood. Receptors were obtained from a young woman with COVID-19, enrolled during active disease. CDR3s include the opening cysteine and the closing phenylalanine or tryptophan. D genes are given only for firm matches.

TRBJ2-3,TRBV11-2,NA,CASSLVSGGTDTQYF,TGTGCCAGCAGCCTAGTGTCCGGGGGCACAGATACGCAGTATTTT
TRBJ1-3,TRBV5-6,TRBD1,CASSLLGQGSGNTIYF,TGTGCCAGCAGCTTGCTCGGACAGGGCTCTGGAAACACCATATATTTT
TRBJ2-1,TRBV5-5,TRBD2,CASTESSGYYNEQFF,TGTGCCAGCACCGAGAGTAGCGGGTACTACAATGAGCAGTTCTTC
TRBJ2-1,TRBV10-1,NA,CASKGQNNEQFF,TGCGCCAGCAAGGGACAAAACAATGAGCAGTTCTTC
TRBJ1-5,TRBV2,NA,CASSGGGIRSNQPQHF,TGTGCCAGCAGTGGGGGGGGCATACGAAGCAATCAGCCCCAGCATTTT
TRBJ2-7,TRBV30,NA,CAWSRTKYYEQYF,TGTGCCTGGAGTCGTACAAAATACTACGAGCAGTACTTC
TRBJ1-1,TRBV19,NA,CASSRGGRGEAFF,TGTGCCAGTAGTCGCGGGGGGCGGGGTGAAGCTTTCTTT
TRBJ2-1,TRBV9,TRBD1,CASSVAGDRPSYNEQFF,TGTGCCAGCAGCGTAGCGGGGGACAGGCCTAGCTACAATGAGCAGTTCTTC
TRBJ2-1,TRBV11-2,NA,CASSLVAQGLYEQFF,TGTGCCAGCAGCTTAGTCGCTCAGGGGCTGTATGAGCAGTTCTTC
TRBJ2-1,TRBV5-5,NA,CASSLFLTYNEQFF,TGTGCCAGCAGCTTGTTCTTAACATACAATGAGCAGTTCTTC
TRBJ2-3,TRBV3-1/TRBV3-2,NA,CASSQELPGRRYF,TGTGCCAGCAGCCAAGAGTTACCGGGTCGTCGGTATTTT
TRBJ2-7,TRBV4-1,TRBD1,CASRRTGQSYEQYF,TGCGCCAGCAGACGGACAGGGCAATCCTACGAGCAGTACTTC
TRBJ1-6,TRBV5-1,NA,CASSLAGRTRSPLHF,TGCGCCAGCAGCTTAGCAGGGAGGACACGTTCACCCCTCCACTTT
TRBJ2-2,TRBV3-1/TRBV3-2,TRBD2,CASSSTLAGGPRGGELFF,TGTGCCAGCAGCTCTACTCTAGCGGGAGGGCCCCGGGGCGGGGAGCTGTTTTTT
TRBJ2-7,TRBV10-3,NA,CAISVNRDDEQYF,TGTGCCATCAGTGTAAACAGGGATGACGAGCAGTACTTC
TRBJ2-3,TRBV19,TRBD2,CASSIGTSGSTDTQYF,TGTGCCAGTAGTATTGGGACTAGCGGGAGCACAGATACGCAGTATTTT
TRBJ2-7,TRBV28,NA,CASSFLGREQYF,TGTGCCAGCAGTTTCTTGGGGCGCGAGCAGTACTTC
TRBJ2-6,TRBV10-3,NA,CAISESYGSGSGANVLTF,TGTGCCATCAGTGAGTCATATGGGTCAGGTTCTGGGGCCAACGTCCTGACTTTC